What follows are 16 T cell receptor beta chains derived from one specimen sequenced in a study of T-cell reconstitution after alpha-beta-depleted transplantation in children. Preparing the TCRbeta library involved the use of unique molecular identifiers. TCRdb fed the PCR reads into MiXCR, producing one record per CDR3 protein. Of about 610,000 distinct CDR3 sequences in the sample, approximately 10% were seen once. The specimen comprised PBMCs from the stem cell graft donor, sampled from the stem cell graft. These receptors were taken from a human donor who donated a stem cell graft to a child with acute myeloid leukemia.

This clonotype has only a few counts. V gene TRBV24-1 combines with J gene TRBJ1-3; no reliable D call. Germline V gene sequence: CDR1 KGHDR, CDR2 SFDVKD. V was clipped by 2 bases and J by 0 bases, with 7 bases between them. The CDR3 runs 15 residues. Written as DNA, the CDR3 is TGTGCCACCAGTGATTCGGACGGCTCTGGAAACACCATATATTTT. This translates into CATSDSDGSGNTIYF.

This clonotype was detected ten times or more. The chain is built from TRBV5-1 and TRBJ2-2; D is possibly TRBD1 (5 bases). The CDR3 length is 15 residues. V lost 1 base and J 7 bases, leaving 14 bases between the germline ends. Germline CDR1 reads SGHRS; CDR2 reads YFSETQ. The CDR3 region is CASSLKAGKDGELFF. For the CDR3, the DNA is TGCGCCAGCAGCTTGAAGGCAGGGAAGGACGGGGAGCTGTTTTTT.

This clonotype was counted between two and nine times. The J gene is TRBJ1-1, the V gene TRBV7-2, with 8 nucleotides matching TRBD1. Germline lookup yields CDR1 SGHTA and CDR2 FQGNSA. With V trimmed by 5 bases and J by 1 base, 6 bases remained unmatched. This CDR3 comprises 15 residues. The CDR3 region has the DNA TGTGCCAGCAGCCTCCGGACAGGGACGAACACTGAAGCTTTCTTT. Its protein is CASSLRTGTNTEAFF.

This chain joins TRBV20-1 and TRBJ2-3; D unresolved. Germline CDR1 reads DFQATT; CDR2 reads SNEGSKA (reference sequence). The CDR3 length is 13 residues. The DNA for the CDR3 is TGCAGCGCATTTTCTCCTTTCGCAGATACGCAGTATTTT. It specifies CSAFSPFADTQYF.

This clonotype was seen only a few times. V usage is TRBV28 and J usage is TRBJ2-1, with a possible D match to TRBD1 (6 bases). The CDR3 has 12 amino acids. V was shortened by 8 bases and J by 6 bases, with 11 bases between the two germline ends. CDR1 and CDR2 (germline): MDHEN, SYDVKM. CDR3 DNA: TGTGCCAGCGGATTGGGGGCCAATGAGCAGTTCTTC. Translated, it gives CASGLGANEQFF.

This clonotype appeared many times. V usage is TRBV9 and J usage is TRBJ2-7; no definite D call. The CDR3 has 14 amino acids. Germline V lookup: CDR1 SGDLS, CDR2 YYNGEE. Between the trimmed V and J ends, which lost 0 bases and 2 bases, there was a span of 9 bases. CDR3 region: CASSVGGSTYEQYF. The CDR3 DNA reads TGTGCCAGCAGCGTAGGTGGGTCAACCTACGAGCAGTACTTC.

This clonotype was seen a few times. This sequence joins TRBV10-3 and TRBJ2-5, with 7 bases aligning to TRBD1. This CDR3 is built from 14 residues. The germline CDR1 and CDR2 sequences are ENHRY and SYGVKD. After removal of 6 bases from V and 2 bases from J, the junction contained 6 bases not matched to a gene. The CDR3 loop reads CAIRGTEIQETQYF. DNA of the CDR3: TGTGCCATCAGGGGGACAGAAATTCAAGAGACCCAGTACTTC.

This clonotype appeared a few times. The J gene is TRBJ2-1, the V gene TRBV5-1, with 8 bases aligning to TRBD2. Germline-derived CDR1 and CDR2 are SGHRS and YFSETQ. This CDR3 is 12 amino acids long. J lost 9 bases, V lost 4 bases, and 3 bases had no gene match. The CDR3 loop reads CASSPGTSEQFF. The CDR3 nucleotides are TGCGCCAGCAGCCCCGGGACTAGTGAGCAGTTCTTC.

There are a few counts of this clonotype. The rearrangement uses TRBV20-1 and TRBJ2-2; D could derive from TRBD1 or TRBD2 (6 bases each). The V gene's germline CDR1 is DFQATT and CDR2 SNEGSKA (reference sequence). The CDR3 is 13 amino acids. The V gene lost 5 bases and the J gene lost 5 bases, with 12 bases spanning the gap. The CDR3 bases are TGCAGTGCTCCGGGGGCTGGGACCGGGGAGCTGTTTTTT. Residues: CSAPGAGTGELFF.

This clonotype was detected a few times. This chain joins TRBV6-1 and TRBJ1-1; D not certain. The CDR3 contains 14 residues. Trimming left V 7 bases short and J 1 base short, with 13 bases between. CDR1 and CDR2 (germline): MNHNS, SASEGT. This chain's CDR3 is CASTPSTGNTEAFF. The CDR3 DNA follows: TGTGCCAGCACCCCCTCGACGGGGAACACTGAAGCTTTCTTT.

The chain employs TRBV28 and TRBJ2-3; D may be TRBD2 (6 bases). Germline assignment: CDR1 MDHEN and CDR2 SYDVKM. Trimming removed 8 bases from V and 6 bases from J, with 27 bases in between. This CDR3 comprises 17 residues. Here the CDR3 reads CASEPSRGTTNRDTQYF. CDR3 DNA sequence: TGTGCCAGCGAACCAAGTCGGGGGACGACTAACCGGGATACGCAGTATTTT.

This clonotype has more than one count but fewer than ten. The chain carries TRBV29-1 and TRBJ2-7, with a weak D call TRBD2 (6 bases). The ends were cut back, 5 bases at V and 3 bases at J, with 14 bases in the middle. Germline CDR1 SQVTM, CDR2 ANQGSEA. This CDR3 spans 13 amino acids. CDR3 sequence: CSVLPAGLYEQYF. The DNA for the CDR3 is TGCAGCGTTCTTCCCGCGGGGCTCTACGAGCAGTACTTC.

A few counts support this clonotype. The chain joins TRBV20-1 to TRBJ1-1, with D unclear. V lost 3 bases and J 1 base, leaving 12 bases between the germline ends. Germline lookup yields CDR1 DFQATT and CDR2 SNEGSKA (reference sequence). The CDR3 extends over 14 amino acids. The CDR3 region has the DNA TGCAGTGCTAGCGACCCGGGTAGGAACACTGAAGCTTTCTTT. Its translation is CSASDPGRNTEAFF.

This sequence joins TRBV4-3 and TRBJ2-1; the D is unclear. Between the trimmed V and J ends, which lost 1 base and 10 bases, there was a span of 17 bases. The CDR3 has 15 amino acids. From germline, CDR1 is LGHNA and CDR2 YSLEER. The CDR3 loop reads CASSQVPGPDHEQFF. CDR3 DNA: TGCGCCAGCAGCCAAGTTCCGGGTCCCGACCACGAGCAGTTCTTC.

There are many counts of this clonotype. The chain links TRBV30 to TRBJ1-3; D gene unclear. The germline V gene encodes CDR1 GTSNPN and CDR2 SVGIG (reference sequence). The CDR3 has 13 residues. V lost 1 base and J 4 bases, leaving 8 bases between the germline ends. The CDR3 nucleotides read TGTGCCTGGAGTGGAGTGACCGGAAACACCATATATTTT. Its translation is CAWSGVTGNTIYF.

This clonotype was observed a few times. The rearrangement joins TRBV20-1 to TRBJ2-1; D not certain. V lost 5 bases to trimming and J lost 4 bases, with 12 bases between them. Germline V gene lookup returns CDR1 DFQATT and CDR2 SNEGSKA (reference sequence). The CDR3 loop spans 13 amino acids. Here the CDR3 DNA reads TGCAGTGCTTCAAGGACGCGTTACAATGAGCAGTTCTTC. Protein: CSASRTRYNEQFF.